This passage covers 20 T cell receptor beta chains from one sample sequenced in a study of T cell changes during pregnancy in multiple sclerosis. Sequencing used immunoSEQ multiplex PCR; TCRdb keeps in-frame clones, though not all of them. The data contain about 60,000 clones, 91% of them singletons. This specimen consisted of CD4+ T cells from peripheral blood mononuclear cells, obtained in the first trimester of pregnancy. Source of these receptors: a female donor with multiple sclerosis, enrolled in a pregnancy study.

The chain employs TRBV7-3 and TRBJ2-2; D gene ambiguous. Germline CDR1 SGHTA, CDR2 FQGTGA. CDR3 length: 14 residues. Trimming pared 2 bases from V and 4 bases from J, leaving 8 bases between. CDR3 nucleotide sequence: TGTGCCAGCAGCTTAGTCCGGAGCACCGGGGAGCTGTTTTTT. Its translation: CASSLVRSTGELFF. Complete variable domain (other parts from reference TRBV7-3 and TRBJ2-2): GAGVSQTPSNKVTEKGKYVELRCDPISGHTALYWYRQSLGQGPEFLIYFQGTGAADDSGLPNDRFFAVRPEGSVSTLKIQRTERGDSAVYLCASSLVRSTGELFFGEGSRLTVL.

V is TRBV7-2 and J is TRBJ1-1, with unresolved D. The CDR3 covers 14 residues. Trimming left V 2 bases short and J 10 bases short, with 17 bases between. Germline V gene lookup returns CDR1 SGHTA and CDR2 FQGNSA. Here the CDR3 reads CASSLPTLFPGAFF. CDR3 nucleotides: TGTGCCAGCAGCTTACCGACGCTTTTCCCGGGAGCTTTCTTT.

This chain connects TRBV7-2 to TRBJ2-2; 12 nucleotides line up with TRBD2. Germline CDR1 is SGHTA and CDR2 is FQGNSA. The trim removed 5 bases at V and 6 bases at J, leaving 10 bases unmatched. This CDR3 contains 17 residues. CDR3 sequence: CASSPDLLAGGPGELFF. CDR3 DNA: TGTGCCAGCAGCCCAGACCTCCTAGCGGGGGGGCCCGGGGAGCTGTTTTTT.

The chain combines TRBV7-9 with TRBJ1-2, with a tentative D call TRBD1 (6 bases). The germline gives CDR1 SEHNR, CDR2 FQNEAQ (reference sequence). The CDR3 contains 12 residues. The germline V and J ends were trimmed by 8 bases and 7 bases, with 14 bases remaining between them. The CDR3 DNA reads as TGTGCCAGCCCAGGGGTAAGAGCTGGCTACACCTTC. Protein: CASPGVRAGYTF. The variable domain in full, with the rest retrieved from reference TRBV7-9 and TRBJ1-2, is DTGVSQNPRHKITKRGQNVTFRCDPISEHNRLYWYRQTLGQGPEFLTYFQNEAQLEKSRLLSDRFSAERPKGSFSTLEIQRTEQGDSAMYLCASPGVRAGYTFGSGTRLTVV.

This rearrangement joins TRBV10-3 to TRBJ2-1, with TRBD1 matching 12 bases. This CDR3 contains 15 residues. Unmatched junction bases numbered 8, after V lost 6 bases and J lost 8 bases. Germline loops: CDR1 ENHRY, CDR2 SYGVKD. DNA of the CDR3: TGTGCCATCAGGCCGGGACAGGGGGCTTCGGATGAGCAGTTCTTC. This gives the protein CAIRPGQGASDEQFF.

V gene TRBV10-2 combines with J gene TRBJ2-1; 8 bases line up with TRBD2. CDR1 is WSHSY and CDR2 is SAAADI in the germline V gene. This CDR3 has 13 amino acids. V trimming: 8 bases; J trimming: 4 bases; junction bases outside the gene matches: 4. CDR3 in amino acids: CASHGGGYNEQFF. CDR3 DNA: TGCGCCAGCCACGGGGGGGGGTACAATGAGCAGTTCTTC.

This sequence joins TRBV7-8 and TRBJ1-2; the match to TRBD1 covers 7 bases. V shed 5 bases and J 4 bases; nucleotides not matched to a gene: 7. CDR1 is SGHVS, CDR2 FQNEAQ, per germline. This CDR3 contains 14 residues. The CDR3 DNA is TGTGCCAGCAGCCCGGGACAGTCTCTCTATGGCTACACCTTC. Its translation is CASSPGQSLYGYTF. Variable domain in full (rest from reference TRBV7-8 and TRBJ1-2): GAGVSQSPRYKVAKRGQDVALRCDPISGHVSLFWYQQALGQGPEFLTYFQNEAQLDKSGLPSDRFFAERPEGSVSTLKIQRTQQEDSAVYLCASSPGQSLYGYTFGSGTRLTVV.

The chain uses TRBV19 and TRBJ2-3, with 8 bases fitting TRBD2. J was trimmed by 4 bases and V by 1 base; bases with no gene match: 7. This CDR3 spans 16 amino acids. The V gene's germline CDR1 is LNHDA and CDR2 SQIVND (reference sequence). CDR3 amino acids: CASSIGTSRASDTQYF. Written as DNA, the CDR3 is TGTGCCAGTAGTATAGGGACTAGCCGGGCGTCAGATACGCAGTATTTT.

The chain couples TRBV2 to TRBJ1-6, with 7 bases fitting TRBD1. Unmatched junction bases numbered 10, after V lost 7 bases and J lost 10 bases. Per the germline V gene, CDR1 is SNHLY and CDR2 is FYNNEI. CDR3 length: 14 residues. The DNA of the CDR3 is TGTGCCAGCACTAAAGGGACAGATGGGTCACCCCTCCACTTT. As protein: CASTKGTDGSPLHF.

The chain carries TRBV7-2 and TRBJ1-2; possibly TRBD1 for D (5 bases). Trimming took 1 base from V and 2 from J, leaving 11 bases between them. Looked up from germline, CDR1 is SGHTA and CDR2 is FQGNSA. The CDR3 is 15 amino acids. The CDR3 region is CASSLVPDRNYGYTF. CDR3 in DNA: TGTGCCAGCAGCTTAGTTCCCGACAGAAACTATGGCTACACCTTC.

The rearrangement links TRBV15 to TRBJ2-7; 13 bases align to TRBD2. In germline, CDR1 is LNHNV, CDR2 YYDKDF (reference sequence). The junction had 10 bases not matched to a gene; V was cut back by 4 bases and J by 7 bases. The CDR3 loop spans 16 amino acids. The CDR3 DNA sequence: TGTGCCACCAGCAAAAGTACTAGCGGGGGGGCCTGGGAGCAGTACTTC. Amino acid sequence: CATSKSTSGGAWEQYF.

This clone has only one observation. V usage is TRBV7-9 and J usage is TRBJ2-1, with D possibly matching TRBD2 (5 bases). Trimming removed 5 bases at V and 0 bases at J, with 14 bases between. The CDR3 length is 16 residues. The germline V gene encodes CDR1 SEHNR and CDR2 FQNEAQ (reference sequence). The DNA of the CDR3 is TGTGCCAGCAGCCCAACAGCGGTCAGCTCCTACAATGAGCAGTTCTTC. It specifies CASSPTAVSSYNEQFF.

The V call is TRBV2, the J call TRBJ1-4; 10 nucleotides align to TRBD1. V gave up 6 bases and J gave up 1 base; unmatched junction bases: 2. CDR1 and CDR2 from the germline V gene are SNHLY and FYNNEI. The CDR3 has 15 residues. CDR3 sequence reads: CASRDRGVTNEKLFF. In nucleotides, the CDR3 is TGTGCCAGCAGGGACAGGGGGGTAACTAATGAAAAACTGTTTTTT.

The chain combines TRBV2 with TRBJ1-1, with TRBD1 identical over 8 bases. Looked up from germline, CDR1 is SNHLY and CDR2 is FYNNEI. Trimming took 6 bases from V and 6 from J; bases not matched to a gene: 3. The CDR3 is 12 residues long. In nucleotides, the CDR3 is TGTGCCAGCAGCCAGACAGGGGCTGAAGCTTTCTTT. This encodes CASSQTGAEAFF.

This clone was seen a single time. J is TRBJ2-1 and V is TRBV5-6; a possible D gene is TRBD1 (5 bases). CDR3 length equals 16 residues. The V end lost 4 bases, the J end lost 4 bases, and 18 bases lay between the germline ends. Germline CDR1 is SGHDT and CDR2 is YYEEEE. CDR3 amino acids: CASSGADSVLYNEQFF. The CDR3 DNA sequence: TGTGCCAGCAGCGGGGCCGATTCCGTTCTGTACAATGAGCAGTTCTTC.

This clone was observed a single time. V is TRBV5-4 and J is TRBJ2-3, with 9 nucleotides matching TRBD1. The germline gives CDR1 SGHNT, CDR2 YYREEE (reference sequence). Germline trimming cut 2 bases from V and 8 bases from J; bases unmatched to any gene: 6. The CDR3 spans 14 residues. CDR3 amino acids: CASSFEQGAATQYF. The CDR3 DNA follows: TGTGCCAGCAGCTTTGAACAGGGGGCAGCTACGCAGTATTTT.

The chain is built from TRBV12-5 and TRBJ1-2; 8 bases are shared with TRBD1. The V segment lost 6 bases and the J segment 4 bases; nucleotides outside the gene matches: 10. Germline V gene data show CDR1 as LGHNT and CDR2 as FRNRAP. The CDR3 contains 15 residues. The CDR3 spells CASGLGQGHPYGYTF. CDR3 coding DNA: TGTGCTAGTGGCCTTGGACAGGGTCACCCCTATGGCTACACCTTC.

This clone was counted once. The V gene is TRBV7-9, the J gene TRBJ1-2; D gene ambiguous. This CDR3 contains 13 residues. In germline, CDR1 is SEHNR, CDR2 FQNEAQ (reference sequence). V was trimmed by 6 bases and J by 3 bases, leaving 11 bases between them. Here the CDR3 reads CASSPGIYYGYTF. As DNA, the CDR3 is TGTGCCAGCAGTCCCGGGATCTACTATGGCTACACCTTC.

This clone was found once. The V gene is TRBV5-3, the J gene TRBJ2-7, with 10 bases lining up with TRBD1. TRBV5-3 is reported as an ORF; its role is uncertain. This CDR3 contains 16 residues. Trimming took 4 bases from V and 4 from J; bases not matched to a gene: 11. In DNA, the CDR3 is TGTGCCAGAAGCCAGCCGGGACAGGGGTGGGGATACGAGCAGTACTTC. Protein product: CARSQPGQGWGYEQYF.

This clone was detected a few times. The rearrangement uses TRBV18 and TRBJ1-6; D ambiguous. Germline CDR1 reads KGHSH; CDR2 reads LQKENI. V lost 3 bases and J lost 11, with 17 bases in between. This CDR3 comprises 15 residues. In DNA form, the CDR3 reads TGTGCCAGCTCACCTTTGAGGGTAGCTGGGGCACCCCTCCACTTT. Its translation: CASSPLRVAGAPLHF.